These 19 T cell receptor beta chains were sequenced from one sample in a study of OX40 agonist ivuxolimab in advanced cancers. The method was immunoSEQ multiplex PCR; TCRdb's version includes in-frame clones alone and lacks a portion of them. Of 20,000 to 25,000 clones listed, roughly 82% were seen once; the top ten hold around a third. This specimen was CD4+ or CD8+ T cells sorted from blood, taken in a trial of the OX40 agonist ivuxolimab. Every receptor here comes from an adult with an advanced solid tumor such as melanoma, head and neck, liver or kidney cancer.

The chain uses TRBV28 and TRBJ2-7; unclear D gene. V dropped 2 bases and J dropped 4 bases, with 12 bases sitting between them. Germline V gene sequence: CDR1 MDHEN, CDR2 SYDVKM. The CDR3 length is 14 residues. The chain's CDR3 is CASSLMGSGYEQYF. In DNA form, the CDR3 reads TGTGCCAGCAGTTTAATGGGGTCGGGTTACGAGCAGTACTTC.

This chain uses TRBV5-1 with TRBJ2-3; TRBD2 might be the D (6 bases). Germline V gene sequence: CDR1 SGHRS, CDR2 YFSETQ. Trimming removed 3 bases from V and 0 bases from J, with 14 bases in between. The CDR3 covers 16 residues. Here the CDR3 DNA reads TGCGCCAGCAGCTGGAACCGGGGACTCAGCACAGATACGCAGTATTTT. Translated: CASSWNRGLSTDTQYF. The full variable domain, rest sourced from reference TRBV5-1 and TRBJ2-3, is KAGVTQTPRYLIKTRGQQVTLSCSPISGHRSVSWYQQTPGQGLQFLFEYFSETQRNKGNFPGRFSGRQFSNSRSEMNVSTLELGDSALYLCASSWNRGLSTDTQYFGPGTRLTVL.

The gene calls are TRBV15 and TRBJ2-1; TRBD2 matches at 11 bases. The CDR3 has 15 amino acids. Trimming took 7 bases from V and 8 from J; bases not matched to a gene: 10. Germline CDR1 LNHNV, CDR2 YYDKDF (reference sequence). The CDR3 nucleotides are TGTGCCACCAAATACCTTAGCGGGAGGGCCCATGAGCAGTTCTTC. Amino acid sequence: CATKYLSGRAHEQFF.

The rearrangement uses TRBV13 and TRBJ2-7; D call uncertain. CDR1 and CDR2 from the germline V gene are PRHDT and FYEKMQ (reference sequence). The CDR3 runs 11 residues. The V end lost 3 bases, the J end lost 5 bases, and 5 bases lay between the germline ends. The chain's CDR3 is CASSFLDEQYF. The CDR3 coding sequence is TGTGCCAGCAGCTTCTTGGACGAGCAGTACTTC.

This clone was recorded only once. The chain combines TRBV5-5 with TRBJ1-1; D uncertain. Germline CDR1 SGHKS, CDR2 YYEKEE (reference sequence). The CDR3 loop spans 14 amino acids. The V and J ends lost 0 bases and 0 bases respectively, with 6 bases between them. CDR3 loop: CASSLVRMNTEAFF. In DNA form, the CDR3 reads TGTGCCAGCAGCTTGGTCAGAATGAACACTGAAGCTTTCTTT.

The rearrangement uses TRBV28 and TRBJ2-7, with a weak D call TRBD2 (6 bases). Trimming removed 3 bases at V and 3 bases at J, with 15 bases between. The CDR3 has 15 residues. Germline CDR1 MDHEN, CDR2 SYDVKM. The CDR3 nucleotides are TGTGCCAGCAGTTTTTTTCAGGGACTTCTCTACGAGCAGTACTTC. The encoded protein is CASSFFQGLLYEQYF.

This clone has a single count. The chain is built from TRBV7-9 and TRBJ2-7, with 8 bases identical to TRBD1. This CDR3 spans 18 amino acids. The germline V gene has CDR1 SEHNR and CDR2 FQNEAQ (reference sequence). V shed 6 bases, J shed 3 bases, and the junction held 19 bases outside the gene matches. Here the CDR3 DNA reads TGTGCCAGCAGACCATTCGGTAGCTCGGGACAGGAATTCTACGAGCAGTACTTC. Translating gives CASRPFGSSGQEFYEQYF.

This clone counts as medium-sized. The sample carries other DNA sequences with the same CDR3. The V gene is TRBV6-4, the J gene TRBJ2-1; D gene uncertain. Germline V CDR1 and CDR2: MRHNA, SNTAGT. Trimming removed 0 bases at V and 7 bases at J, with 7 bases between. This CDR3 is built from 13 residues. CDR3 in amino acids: CASSDSARNEQFF. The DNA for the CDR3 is TGTGCCAGCAGTGACTCGGCTAGGAATGAGCAGTTCTTC.

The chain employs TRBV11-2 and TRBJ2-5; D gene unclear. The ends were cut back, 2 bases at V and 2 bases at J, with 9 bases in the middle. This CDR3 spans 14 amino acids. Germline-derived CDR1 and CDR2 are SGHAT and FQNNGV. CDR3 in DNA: TGTGCCAGCAGCTTATATGGGGAACAAGAGACCCAGTACTTC. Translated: CASSLYGEQETQYF.

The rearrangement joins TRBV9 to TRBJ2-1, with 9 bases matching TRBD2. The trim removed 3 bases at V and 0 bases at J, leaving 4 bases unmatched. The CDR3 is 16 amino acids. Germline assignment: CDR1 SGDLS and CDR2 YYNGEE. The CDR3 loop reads CASSELAGSSYNEQFF. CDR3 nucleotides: TGTGCCAGCAGCGAACTAGCGGGTAGCTCCTACAATGAGCAGTTCTTC.

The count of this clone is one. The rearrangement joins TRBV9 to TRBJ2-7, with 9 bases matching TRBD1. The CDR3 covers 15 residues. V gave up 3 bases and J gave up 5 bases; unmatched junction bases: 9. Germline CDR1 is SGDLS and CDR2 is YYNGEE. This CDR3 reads CASSATGTGHHEQYF. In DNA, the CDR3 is TGTGCCAGCAGCGCCACCGGGACAGGGCATCACGAGCAGTACTTC.

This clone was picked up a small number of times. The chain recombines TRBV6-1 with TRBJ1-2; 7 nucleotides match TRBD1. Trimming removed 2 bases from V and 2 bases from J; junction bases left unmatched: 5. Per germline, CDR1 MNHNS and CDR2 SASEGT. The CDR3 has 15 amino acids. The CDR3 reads CASSESPTGNYGYTF. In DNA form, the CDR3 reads TGTGCCAGCAGTGAATCCCCGACAGGGAACTATGGCTACACCTTC.

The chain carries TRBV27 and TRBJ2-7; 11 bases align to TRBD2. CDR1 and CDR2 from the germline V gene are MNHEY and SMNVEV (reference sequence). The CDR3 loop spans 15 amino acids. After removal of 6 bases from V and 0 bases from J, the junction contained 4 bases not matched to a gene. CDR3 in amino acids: CASRLAGGHSYEQYF. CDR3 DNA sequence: TGTGCCAGCAGGTTAGCGGGAGGGCACTCCTACGAGCAGTACTTC.

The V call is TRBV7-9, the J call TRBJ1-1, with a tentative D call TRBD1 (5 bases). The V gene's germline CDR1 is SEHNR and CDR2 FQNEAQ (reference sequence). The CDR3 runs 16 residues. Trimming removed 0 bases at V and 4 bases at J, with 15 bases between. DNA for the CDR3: TGTGCCAGCAGCTTAGCGGGACTCCCGGGGGGCACTGAAGCTTTCTTT. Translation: CASSLAGLPGGTEAFF.

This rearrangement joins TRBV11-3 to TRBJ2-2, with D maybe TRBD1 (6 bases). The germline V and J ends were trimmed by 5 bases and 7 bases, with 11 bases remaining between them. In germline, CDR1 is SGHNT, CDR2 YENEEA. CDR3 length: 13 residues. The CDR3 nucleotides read TGTGCCAGCAGCCCGACAGGTGGCGGGGAGCTGTTTTTT. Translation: CASSPTGGGELFF.

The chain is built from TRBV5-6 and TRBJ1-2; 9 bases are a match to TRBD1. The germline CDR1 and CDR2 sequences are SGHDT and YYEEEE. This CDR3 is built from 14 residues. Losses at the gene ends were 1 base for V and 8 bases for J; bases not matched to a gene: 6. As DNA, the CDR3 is TGTGCCAGCAGCTTGTTGGGACAGGGACCCGGCTACACCTTC. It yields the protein CASSLLGQGPGYTF. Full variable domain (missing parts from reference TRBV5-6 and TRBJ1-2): DAGVTQSPTHLIKTRGQQVTLRCSPKSGHDTVSWYQQALGQGPQFIFQYYEEEERQRGNFPDRFSGHQFPNYSSELNVNALLLGDSALYLCASSLLGQGPGYTFGSGTRLTVV.

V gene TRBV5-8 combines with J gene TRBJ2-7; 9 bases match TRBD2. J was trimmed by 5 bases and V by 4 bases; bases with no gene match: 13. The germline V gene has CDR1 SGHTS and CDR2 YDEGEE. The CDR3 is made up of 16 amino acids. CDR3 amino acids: CASSAVGAGGPNEQYF. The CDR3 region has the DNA TGTGCCAGCAGCGCCGTCGGTGCGGGAGGGCCTAACGAGCAGTACTTC.

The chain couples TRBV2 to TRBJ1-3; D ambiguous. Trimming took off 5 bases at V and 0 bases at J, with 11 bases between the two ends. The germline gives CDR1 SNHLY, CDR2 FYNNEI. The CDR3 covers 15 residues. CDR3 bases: TGTGCCAGCAGTTCCGATGCCCGCTCTGGAAACACCATATATTTT. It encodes CASSSDARSGNTIYF.

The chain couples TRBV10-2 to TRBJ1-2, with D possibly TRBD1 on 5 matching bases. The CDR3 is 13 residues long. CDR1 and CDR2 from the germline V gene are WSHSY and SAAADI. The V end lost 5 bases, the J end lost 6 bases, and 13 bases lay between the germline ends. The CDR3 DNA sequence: TGCGCCAGCAGTCGGGGGTATCTGGATGGCTACACCTTC. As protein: CASSRGYLDGYTF.